These 10 T cell receptor beta chains share one sample of origin, sequenced in a study of T cell changes during pregnancy in multiple sclerosis. Clones were read by immunoSEQ multiplex PCR, and TCRdb kept only the in-frame ones, dropping some. The sample has tens of thousands of clones; less than 95% are singletons. The input for sequencing was peripheral blood, taken after pregnancy. The receptors derive from a female donor in good health, enrolled as a control in a pregnancy study.

The J gene is TRBJ1-1, the V gene TRBV7-9, with D perhaps TRBD1 (5 bases). V was shortened by 2 bases and J by 0 bases, with 10 bases between the two germline ends. In germline, CDR1 is SEHNR, CDR2 FQNEAQ (reference sequence). This CDR3 comprises 15 residues. The CDR3 bases are TGTGCCAGCAGCTTACAGGGCAACATGAACACTGAAGCTTTCTTT. It is translated as CASSLQGNMNTEAFF.

The rearrangement links TRBV5-1 to TRBJ1-2; TRBD1 might be the D (5 bases). The germline V and J ends were trimmed by 0 bases and 7 bases, with 13 bases remaining between them. The CDR3 consists of 14 residues. Germline V gene lookup returns CDR1 SGHRS and CDR2 YFSETQ. CDR3 DNA sequence: TGCGCCAGCAGCTTGGGGGGCCAGGGAGGTGGCTACACCTTC. It codes for CASSLGGQGGGYTF.

A single count supports this clone. The chain links TRBV18 to TRBJ1-4, with unresolved D. CDR3 length equals 13 residues. The germline V gene has CDR1 KGHSH and CDR2 LQKENI. Trimming left V 3 bases short and J 7 bases short, with 9 bases between. Written as DNA, the CDR3 is TGTGCCAGCTCACCCAGAGGTTTTGAAAAACTGTTTTTT. The encoded protein is CASSPRGFEKLFF.

The chain couples TRBV28 to TRBJ2-1, with D possibly being TRBD1 (6 bases). The CDR3 sequence is 15 residues long. Per germline, CDR1 MDHEN and CDR2 SYDVKM. V was cut by 5 bases and J by 2 bases, with 13 bases left in between. In DNA, the CDR3 is TGTGCCAGCAGTATAACCGGGACACCCTACAATGAGCAGTTCTTC. This codes for CASSITGTPYNEQFF.

This clone was seen once. The chain carries TRBV5-1 and TRBJ1-1; D is undetermined. Germline V lookup: CDR1 SGHRS, CDR2 YFSETQ. The CDR3 runs 14 residues. Trimming pared 2 bases from V and 5 bases from J, leaving 13 bases between. The CDR3 DNA sequence: TGCGCCAGCAGCTTCGAGGGATTTCGGACTGAAGCTTTCTTT. This gives the protein CASSFEGFRTEAFF.

The chain uses TRBV9 and TRBJ1-2, with D possibly matching TRBD1 (6 bases). CDR1 is SGDLS, CDR2 YYNGEE, per germline. This CDR3 is built from 15 residues. Trimming stripped 3 bases from V and 1 base from J, with 13 bases between. CDR3 nucleotides: TGTGCCAGCAGCGCTGGACAGCCGCTTAACTATGGCTACACCTTC. As protein: CASSAGQPLNYGYTF.

The V gene is TRBV7-2, the J gene TRBJ2-7, with TRBD1 identical over 9 bases. The CDR3 loop spans 15 amino acids. Germline V gene data show CDR1 as SGHTA and CDR2 as FQGNSA. The ends lost 4 bases at V and 4 bases at J; junction bases unmatched: 8. The chain's CDR3 is CASSSRQGGIYEQYF. The CDR3 DNA is TGTGCCAGCAGCTCCCGACAGGGGGGAATTTACGAGCAGTACTTC.

The V gene is TRBV5-1, the J gene TRBJ2-1; the match to TRBD2 covers 8 bases. Germline trimming cut 2 bases from V and 4 bases from J; bases unmatched to any gene: 8. Per the germline V gene, CDR1 is SGHRS and CDR2 is YFSETQ. The length of the CDR3 is 16 residues. The CDR3 protein is CASSFLSSGLYNEQFF. In nucleotides, the CDR3 is TGCGCCAGCAGCTTCCTTTCTAGCGGGCTTTACAATGAGCAGTTCTTC. The entire variable domain, with the rest obtained from reference TRBV5-1 and TRBJ2-1, is as follows: KAGVTQTPRYLIKTRGQQVTLSCSPISGHRSVSWYQQTPGQGLQFLFEYFSETQRNKGNFPGRFSGRQFSNSRSEMNVSTLELGDSALYLCASSFLSSGLYNEQFFGPGTRLTVL.

V usage is TRBV27 and J usage is TRBJ2-7, with a tentative D call TRBD2 (6 bases). The germline gives CDR1 MNHEY, CDR2 SMNVEV (reference sequence). Trimming shortened V by 6 bases and J by 3 bases, and 15 bases separated the two germline ends. The CDR3 spans 14 residues. CDR3 nucleotides: TGTGCCAGCAGCCCAGCCTTGGACTACTACGAGCAGTACTTC. This sequence encodes CASSPALDYYEQYF.

The rearrangement joins TRBV15 to TRBJ2-1; 9 bases are shared with TRBD2. The CDR3 totals 17 residues. Germline V gene sequence: CDR1 LNHNV, CDR2 YYDKDF (reference sequence). The trim removed 1 base at V and 10 bases at J, leaving 14 bases unmatched. Here the CDR3 reads CATSRGRGGRGSYEQFF. For the CDR3, the DNA is TGTGCCACCAGCAGAGGGCGGGGCGGGAGGGGGTCGTACGAGCAGTTCTTC.